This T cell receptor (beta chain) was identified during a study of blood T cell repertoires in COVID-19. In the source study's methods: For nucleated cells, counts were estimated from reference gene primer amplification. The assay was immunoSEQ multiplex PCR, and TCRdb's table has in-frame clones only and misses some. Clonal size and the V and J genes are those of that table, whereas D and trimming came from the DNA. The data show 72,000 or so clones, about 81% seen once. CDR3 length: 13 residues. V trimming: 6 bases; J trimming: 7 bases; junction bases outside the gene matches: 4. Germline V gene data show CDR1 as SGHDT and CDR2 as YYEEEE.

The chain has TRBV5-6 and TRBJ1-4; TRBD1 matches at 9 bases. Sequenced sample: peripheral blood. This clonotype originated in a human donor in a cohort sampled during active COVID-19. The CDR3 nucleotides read TGTGCCAGCATGAGGACAGGGGTTGAAAAACTGTTTTTT. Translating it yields CASMRTGVEKLFF.